Listed here are 25 T cell receptor beta chains from one sample, sequenced in a study of blood T cell repertoires in COVID-19. Produced via immunoSEQ multiplex PCR; TCRdb's table is partial and in-frame only. Found here are around 200,000 clones, 70% to 85% of them singletons; the top ten hold about 6.4%. Source material: peripheral blood. The receptor set was obtained from a human donor in a cohort sampled during active COVID-19.

The rearrangement links TRBV11-2 to TRBJ1-2; the match to TRBD1 covers 10 bases. Trimming at V came to 5 bases and at J to 2 bases, leaving 2 bases not matched to a gene. Germline CDR1 is SGHAT and CDR2 is FQNNGV. This CDR3 comprises 14 residues. The chain's CDR3 is CASSTGQGNYGYTF. CDR3 DNA: TGTGCCAGCAGCACGGGACAGGGGAACTATGGCTACACCTTC.

Worth noting for this clone: One end of the junction is discordant with germline, which a read error may explain. The V call is TRBV7-8, the J call TRBJ2-3; 12 nucleotides line up with TRBD2. Looked up from germline, CDR1 is SGHVS and CDR2 is FQNEAQ. This CDR3 region has 15 residues. The CDR3 coding sequence is TGTGCCAGCAGCCTAGCGGGGGGGCCGACAGATACGCAGTATTTT. It is translated as CASSLAGGPTDTQYF.

This sequence joins TRBV6-1 and TRBJ2-3; D is perhaps TRBD2 (7 bases). The CDR3 consists of 16 residues. The germline V gene encodes CDR1 MNHNS and CDR2 SASEGT. V lost 2 bases, J lost 0 bases, and 12 bases lay in between. CDR3 region: CASSERGGSSTDTQYF. CDR3 DNA: TGTGCCAGCAGTGAAAGGGGGGGTAGTAGCACAGATACGCAGTATTTT.

This chain links TRBV7-6 with TRBJ1-5, with no clear D. V was pared by 8 bases and J by 2 bases, with 7 bases between. This CDR3 contains 12 residues. The V gene's germline CDR1 is SGHVS and CDR2 FNYEAQ. The CDR3 sequence is CASGSGNQPQHF. For the CDR3, the DNA is TGTGCCAGCGGGAGTGGCAATCAGCCCCAGCATTTT.

This clone showed up just once. The J gene is TRBJ2-4, the V gene TRBV12-5; TRBD2 matches 13 bases. CDR3 length: 16 residues. The trim removed 3 bases at V and 8 bases at J, leaving 7 bases unmatched. CDR1 and CDR2 (germline): LGHNT, FRNRAP. The CDR3 spells CASGFTLAGGQDIQYF. CDR3 bases: TGTGCTAGTGGTTTTACACTAGCGGGGGGGCAGGACATTCAGTACTTC.

The gene calls are TRBV6-6 and TRBJ1-4, with TRBD1 matching over 7 bases. The V gene end was trimmed by 6 bases and the J gene end by 2 bases; junction bases not matched to a gene: 6. Germline V gene sequence: CDR1 MNHNY, CDR2 SVGAGI (reference sequence). The CDR3 runs to 15 residues. The CDR3 reads CASRADRSTNEKLFF. CDR3 sequence (DNA): TGTGCCAGCAGGGCGGACAGGTCGACTAATGAAAAACTGTTTTTT.

This clone was seen more than once but under ten times. The rearrangement uses TRBV3-1 (or the pseudogene TRBV3-2) and TRBJ1-2; a possible D gene is TRBD1 (5 bases). The V end lost 0 bases, the J end lost 0 bases, and 8 bases lay between the germline ends. Germline CDR1 and CDR2: LGHDT and YNNKEL (reference sequence). The CDR3 spans 15 residues. The DNA of the CDR3 is TGTGCCAGCAGCCAAGACTTACAGGCTAACTATGGCTACACCTTC. Its translation is CASSQDLQANYGYTF.

Here the CDR3 DNA reads TGTGCCAGCAGTGAAAGCGTGCGGAGACAGGAGCAGTTCTTC. Amino acids: CASSESVRRQEQFF. The V call is TRBV6-1, the J call TRBJ2-1, with TRBD1 as a possible D gene (5 bases). V shed 2 bases and J shed 10 bases, with 15 bases lying between them. This CDR3 is built from 14 residues. The V gene's germline CDR1 is MNHNS and CDR2 SASEGT.

The chain carries TRBV5-1 and TRBJ2-1; 9 bases match TRBD2. V gave up 4 bases and J gave up 9 bases; unmatched junction bases: 8. The CDR3 loop spans 14 amino acids. The germline V gene has CDR1 SGHRS and CDR2 YFSETQ. The CDR3 region has the DNA TGCGCCAGCAGCCTTGGGGGACTAGCAGGTGAGCAGTTCTTC. The encoded protein is CASSLGGLAGEQFF.

This chain connects TRBV19 to TRBJ1-5; the match to TRBD1 covers 7 bases. V shed 6 bases, J shed 2 bases, and the junction held 7 bases outside the gene matches. Germline V gene data show CDR1 as LNHDA and CDR2 as SQIVND (reference sequence). The CDR3 runs to 15 residues. The CDR3 loop reads CASRTGGGGNQPQHF. The CDR3 coding sequence is TGTGCCAGTAGAACGGGAGGGGGCGGCAATCAGCCCCAGCATTTT.

CDR3 DNA sequence: TGTGCCAGCAGCCAAGAGGGGACAGGGGGCGGCTACACCTTC. This codes for CASSQEGTGGGYTF. V usage is TRBV3-1 (or the pseudogene TRBV3-2) and J usage is TRBJ1-2, with 12 bases identical to TRBD1. The J segment lost 8 bases and the V segment lost 0 bases, leaving 1 base of the junction unmatched. The CDR3 is 14 residues long. Germline CDR1 is LGHDT and CDR2 is YNNKEL (reference sequence).

This clone showed up just once. This CDR3 is also generated by other DNA sequences in the sample. The chain joins TRBV5-1 to TRBJ2-7; 8 nucleotides agree with TRBD1. The germline V gene has CDR1 SGHRS and CDR2 YFSETQ. Trimming cost V 2 bases and J 4 bases; bases outside gene matches: 2. The CDR3 length is 13 residues. CDR3 DNA sequence: TGCGCCAGCAGCTTCGGGACAGGATACGAGCAGTACTTC. Its translation: CASSFGTGYEQYF. Filled out from reference TRBV5-1 and TRBJ2-7, the complete variable domain reads KAGVTQTPRYLIKTRGQQVTLSCSPISGHRSVSWYQQTPGQGLQFLFEYFSETQRNKGNFPGRFSGRQFSNSRSEMNVSTLELGDSALYLCASSFGTGYEQYFGPGTRLTVT.

The chain couples TRBV29-1 to TRBJ1-2; a possible D gene is TRBD1 (6 bases). Germline CDR1 SQVTM, CDR2 ANQGSEA. This CDR3 comprises 13 residues. The ends were cut back, 2 bases at V and 7 bases at J, with 14 bases in the middle. The CDR3 loop is CSVEPHREGGYTF. Here the CDR3 DNA reads TGCAGCGTTGAACCTCACAGGGAGGGTGGCTACACCTTC.

The chain recombines TRBV9 with TRBJ2-2; 16 nucleotides align to TRBD2. The CDR3 spans 20 residues. The junction had 8 bases not matched to a gene; V was cut back by 3 bases and J by 0 bases. Germline lookup yields CDR1 SGDLS and CDR2 YYNGEE. CDR3 amino acids: CASSDTGTSGGAANTGELFF. The CDR3 DNA reads TGTGCCAGCAGCGATACCGGGACTAGCGGGGGGGCCGCGAACACCGGGGAGCTGTTTTTT.

With regard to this clone: The sample carries other DNA sequences with the same CDR3. The chain couples TRBV18 to TRBJ2-3; D not resolved. Germline loops: CDR1 KGHSH, CDR2 LQKENI. This CDR3 is built from 14 residues. V was cut by 1 base and J by 0 bases, with 5 bases left in between. The CDR3 coding sequence is TGTGCCAGCTCACCACGGCAGAGCACAGATACGCAGTATTTT. It specifies CASSPRQSTDTQYF.

The chain links TRBV5-1 to TRBJ2-1; 13 bases align to TRBD2. The CDR3 length is 16 residues. Germline V gene sequence: CDR1 SGHRS, CDR2 YFSETQ. After removal of 4 bases from V and 4 bases from J, the junction contained 5 bases not matched to a gene. The CDR3 region is CASSPGLAGVYNEQFF. DNA of the CDR3: TGCGCCAGCAGCCCAGGACTAGCGGGGGTGTACAATGAGCAGTTCTTC.

V usage is TRBV19 and J usage is TRBJ2-2, with a weak D call TRBD1 (5 bases). Between the trimmed V and J ends, which lost 3 bases and 7 bases, there was a span of 15 bases. CDR3 size: 15 residues. CDR1 and CDR2 from the germline V gene are LNHDA and SQIVND (reference sequence). The CDR3 bases are TGTGCCAGTAGTATCGGGCAAGGGGTGGTCGGGGAGCTGTTTTTT. Protein: CASSIGQGVVGELFF.

The rearrangement joins TRBV2 to TRBJ1-2; unclear D gene. This CDR3 is built from 12 residues. The V gene lost 6 bases and the J gene lost 6 bases, with 11 bases spanning the gap. CDR1 and CDR2 (germline): SNHLY, FYNNEI. The CDR3 DNA is TGTGCCAGCAGCTTAACTAGAGATGGCTACACCTTC. Translating it yields CASSLTRDGYTF.

The V gene is TRBV18, the J gene TRBJ1-1; 10 bases align to TRBD1. CDR1 and CDR2 (germline): KGHSH, LQKENI. This CDR3 is 19 amino acids long. V lost 3 bases, J lost 1 base, and 14 bases stayed unmatched. CDR3 sequence (DNA): TGTGCCAGCTCACCGGCGGGTATCGGGACAGGGGTTCCGAACACTGAAGCTTTCTTT. Protein: CASSPAGIGTGVPNTEAFF.

In this sample, this clone turned up once. This chain joins TRBV11-1 and TRBJ1-2, with no clear D. This CDR3 contains 13 residues. Germline loops: CDR1 SGHAT, CDR2 FQDESV (reference sequence). V shed 4 bases and J shed 8 bases, with 14 bases lying between them. Here the CDR3 DNA reads TGTGCCAGCAGCTCAGAAACTCTCGGGGGCTACACCTTC. Residues: CASSSETLGGYTF.

There are a few counts of this clone. The genes are TRBV11-2 and TRBJ2-7; D is uncertain. The CDR3 loop spans 15 amino acids. V dropped 1 base and J dropped 0 bases, with 10 bases sitting between them. Germline lookup yields CDR1 SGHAT and CDR2 FQNNGV. The CDR3: CASSLGWASSYEQYF. As DNA, the CDR3 is TGTGCCAGCAGCTTAGGTTGGGCCTCCTCCTACGAGCAGTACTTC.

J is TRBJ2-7 and V is TRBV10-3, with D possibly TRBD1 on 6 matching bases. V was shortened by 0 bases and J by 2 bases, with 14 bases between the two germline ends. The germline CDR1 and CDR2 sequences are ENHRY and SYGVKD. This CDR3 is 16 amino acids long. The DNA of the CDR3 is TGTGCCATCAGTGAGTCACCACAGGGCGCGGCCTACGAGCAGTACTTC. Its translation is CAISESPQGAAYEQYF.

The rearrangement links TRBV12-3 or TRBV12-4 to TRBJ1-2; unclear D gene. This CDR3 is 12 amino acids long. With 6 bases removed from V and 6 bases from J, the gap between germline ends came to 11 bases. The CDR3 is CASSPRRDGYTF. CDR3 sequence (DNA): TGTGCCAGCAGCCCCAGGAGGGATGGCTACACCTTC.

This chain links TRBV6-2 or TRBV6-3 with TRBJ2-5; D is possibly TRBD2 (6 bases). V was cut by 0 bases and J by 12 bases, with 14 bases left in between. The CDR3 is made up of 13 amino acids. CDR1 and CDR2 (germline): MNHEY, SVGEGT. In DNA form, the CDR3 reads TGTGCCAGCAGTTACTCGAACCCTAGCGTGGAGTACTTC. Amino acid sequence: CASSYSNPSVEYF.

The rearrangement uses TRBV27 and TRBJ2-7; D remains unclear. The V gene lost 6 bases and the J gene lost 3 bases, with 18 bases spanning the gap. Germline V gene sequence: CDR1 MNHEY, CDR2 SMNVEV (reference sequence). CDR3 length: 15 amino acids. CDR3 amino acids: CASRLPYVPYYEQYF. CDR3 sequence (DNA): TGTGCCAGCAGGCTTCCTTACGTGCCCTACTACGAGCAGTACTTC.